These 12 T cell receptor beta chains were sequenced from one sample in a study of shared clonotypes between healthy human individuals. The protocol was immunoSEQ multiplex PCR, while the TCRdb copy is restricted to in-frame clones and leaves out a portion. The sample has around 940,000 clones, less than 85% seen once. The sample consisted of memory CD4+ T cells sorted from blood. As for subset: CD45RA-negative fraction. The receptors shown here come from a man younger than 35 in good health.

The CDR3 region is CASSRMADPLQETQYF. The CDR3 DNA sequence: TGTGCCAGCAGTCGTATGGCCGACCCCCTTCAAGAGACCCAGTACTTC. The chain carries TRBV27 and TRBJ2-5; D is unclear. The CDR3 consists of 16 residues. In germline, CDR1 is MNHEY, CDR2 SMNVEV (reference sequence). The ends were cut back, 5 bases at V and 2 bases at J, with 18 bases in the middle.

The J gene is TRBJ2-3, the V gene TRBV7-2; D may be TRBD1 (6 bases). Trimming pared 10 bases from V and 0 bases from J, leaving 17 bases between. The CDR3 spans 15 residues. Germline V CDR1 and CDR2: SGHTA, FQGNSA. For the CDR3, the DNA is TGTGCCACAGGGGTCCGGGGCGGGAGCACAGATACGCAGTATTTT. Translated: CATGVRGGSTDTQYF.

The J gene is TRBJ2-5, the V gene TRBV5-1; D remains ambiguous. In germline, CDR1 is SGHRS, CDR2 YFSETQ. The CDR3 contains 13 residues. Trimming took off 4 bases at V and 0 bases at J, with 7 bases between the two ends. The CDR3 protein is CASSPDNQETQYF. CDR3 sequence (DNA): TGCGCCAGCAGCCCAGATAACCAAGAGACCCAGTACTTC.

V is TRBV19 and J is TRBJ2-1; D remains ambiguous. The CDR3 spans 14 residues. The V and J ends lost 0 bases and 2 bases respectively, with 5 bases between them. Germline V gene lookup returns CDR1 LNHDA and CDR2 SQIVND (reference sequence). The DNA of the CDR3 is TGTGCCAGTAGTATAGATATGCCCTACAATGAGCAGTTCTTC. Translated: CASSIDMPYNEQFF.

This clone was detected once. The rearrangement links TRBV10-3 to TRBJ2-1, with TRBD1 as a possible D gene (6 bases). Germline-derived CDR1 and CDR2 are ENHRY and SYGVKD. V lost 6 bases, J lost 6 bases, and 15 bases lay in between. The CDR3 is made up of 14 amino acids. CDR3 protein: CAISPDRNPNEQFF. CDR3 coding DNA: TGTGCCATCAGCCCCGACAGGAACCCCAATGAGCAGTTCTTC.

This chain links TRBV21-1 with TRBJ1-6; no check of the table's D call, TRBD1, against the DNA was made. TRBV21-1 is annotated as a pseudogene. This CDR3 is built from 13 residues. CDR3 DNA: TGTGCCAGCAGCACGGACACCGATTCACCCCTCCACTTT. As protein: CASSTDTDSPLHF.

The chain joins TRBV7-2 to TRBJ2-1, with 7 bases that match TRBD2. V gave up 1 base and J gave up 15 bases; unmatched junction bases: 6. Per the germline V gene, CDR1 is SGHTA and CDR2 is FQGNSA. The CDR3 length is 12 residues. The CDR3 nucleotides are TGTGCCAGCAGCTTAGGACCTAGCGGAGGGTTCTTC. As protein: CASSLGPSGGFF.

This chain uses TRBV29-1 with TRBJ2-1; TRBD1 might be the D (7 bases). Per the germline V gene, CDR1 is SQVTM and CDR2 is ANQGSEA. The CDR3 has 13 residues. Trimming removed 7 bases from V and 4 bases from J, with 14 bases in between. This CDR3 is CSAGGQSYNEQFF. The CDR3 nucleotides are TGCAGCGCCGGGGGACAGTCTTACAATGAGCAGTTCTTC.

The chain has TRBV30 and TRBJ2-5; no reliable D call. Germline V lookup: CDR1 GTSNPN, CDR2 SVGIG (reference sequence). V was pared by 3 bases and J by 5 bases, with 10 bases between. This CDR3 comprises 12 residues. The CDR3 loop reads CAWRAAGETQYF. For the CDR3, the DNA is TGTGCCTGGAGGGCCGCTGGGGAGACCCAGTACTTC.

The chain has TRBV30 and TRBJ1-1, with no clear D. This CDR3 is built from 12 residues. Trimming removed 6 bases at V and 2 bases at J, with 10 bases between. Per germline, CDR1 GTSNPN and CDR2 SVGIG (reference sequence). The CDR3 loop reads CACRPLNTEAFF. CDR3 nucleotide sequence: TGTGCCTGCCGGCCCTTAAACACTGAAGCTTTCTTT.

This chain uses TRBV18 with TRBJ1-2; D not certain. From germline, CDR1 is KGHSH and CDR2 LQKENI. Trimming removed 1 base from V and 5 bases from J, with 14 bases in between. The CDR3 spans 15 residues. The CDR3 sequence is CASSPLMVCAYGYTF. The CDR3 coding sequence is TGTGCCAGCTCACCACTTATGGTATGTGCGTATGGCTACACCTTC.

This sequence joins TRBV30 and TRBJ2-7, with a tentative D call TRBD1 (7 bases). V lost 0 bases and J lost 5, with 23 bases in between. This CDR3 has 17 residues. Germline CDR1 is GTSNPN and CDR2 is SVGIG (reference sequence). The CDR3 sequence is CAWSVGGGLTGRDEQYF. The CDR3 region has the DNA TGTGCCTGGAGTGTAGGAGGGGGTCTGACAGGGCGGGACGAGCAGTACTTC.